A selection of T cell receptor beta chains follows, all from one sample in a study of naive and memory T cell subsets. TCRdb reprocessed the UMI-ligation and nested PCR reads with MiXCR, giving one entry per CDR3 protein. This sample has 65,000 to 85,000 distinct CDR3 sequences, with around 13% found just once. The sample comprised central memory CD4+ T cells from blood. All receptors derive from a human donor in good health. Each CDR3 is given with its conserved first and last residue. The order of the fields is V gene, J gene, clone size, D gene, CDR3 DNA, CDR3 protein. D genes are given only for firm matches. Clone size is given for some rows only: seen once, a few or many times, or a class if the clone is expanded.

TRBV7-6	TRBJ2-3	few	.	TGTGCCAGCAGCTTATACATAAACACAGATACGCAGTATTTT	CASSLYINTDTQYF
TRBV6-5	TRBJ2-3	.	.	TGTGCCAGCAGTTACGAAGGACCGGGGCGGGATACGCAGTATTTT	CASSYEGPGRDTQYF
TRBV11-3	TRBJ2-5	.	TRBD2	TGTGCCAGCAGCTTACTAGCGGGAGCACGCGAGACCCAGTACTTC	CASSLLAGARETQYF
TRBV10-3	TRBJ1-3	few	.	TGTGCCATCAGTGAGGCGGGCTCTGGAAACACCATATATTTT	CAISEAGSGNTIYF
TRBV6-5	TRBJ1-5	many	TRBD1	TGTGCCAGCAGCTTAGACAGGGCCACGGGGACCCAGCATTTT	CASSLDRATGTQHF
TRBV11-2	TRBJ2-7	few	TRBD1	TGTGCCAGCAGCTCCTTATTACTTCCGGGACAGACGATAGGTTTATCCTACGAGCAGTACTTC	CASSSLLLPGQTIGLSYEQYF
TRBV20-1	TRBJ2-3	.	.	TGCAGTGCTAGCCCCTGGCCTAACCGGGGCAGCACAGATACGCAGTATTTT	CSASPWPNRGSTDTQYF
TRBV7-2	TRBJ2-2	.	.	TGTGCCAGCAGCTTTAGTGCGGGCCCGAACACCGGGGAGCTGTTTTTT	CASSFSAGPNTGELFF
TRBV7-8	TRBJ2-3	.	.	TGTGCCAGCAGCCCCGGGCCAGTCACAGATACGCAGTATTTT	CASSPGPVTDTQYF
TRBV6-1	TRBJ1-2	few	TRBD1	TGTGCCAGCCTGCCGGGACAGGGGGCTGGCTACACCTTC	CASLPGQGAGYTF
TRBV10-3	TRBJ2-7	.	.	TGTGCCATTAGGACAGCGATCTCCTACGAGCAGTACTTC	CAIRTAISYEQYF
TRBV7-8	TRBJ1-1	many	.	TGTGCCAGCAGTCGCGTGGGGAACACTGAAGCTTTCTTT	CASSRVGNTEAFF
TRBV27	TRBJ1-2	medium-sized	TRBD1	TGTGCCAGCACTGACCTCCGGGACAGGGGCATCTATGGCTACACCTTC	CASTDLRDRGIYGYTF
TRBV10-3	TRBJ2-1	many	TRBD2	TGTGCCATCACCCCGGGACTAGCGGGGAGCTCCTACAATGAGCAGTTCTTC	CAITPGLAGSSYNEQFF
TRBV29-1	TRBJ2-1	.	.	TGCAGCGTTGTGGACCAAACACGTCGGACGAGGGGGATTAATGAGCAGTTCTTC	CSVVDQTRRTRGINEQFF
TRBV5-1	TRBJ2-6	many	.	TGCGCCAGCAGCTTGGACCGGGGTTCTGGGGCCAACGTCCTGACTTTC	CASSLDRGSGANVLTF
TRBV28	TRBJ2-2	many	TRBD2	TGTGCCAGCAGTTTACTTCGCGGGAGCTTCGTAACCGGGGAGCTGTTTTTT	CASSLLRGSFVTGELFF
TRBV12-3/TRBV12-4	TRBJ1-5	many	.	TGTGCCAGCAGTCCGGGGGCCAATCAGCCCCAGCATTTT	CASSPGANQPQHF
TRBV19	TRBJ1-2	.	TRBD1	TGTGCCAGTAGTTACCCCGGGACAGGCCCCTATGGCTACACCTTC	CASSYPGTGPYGYTF
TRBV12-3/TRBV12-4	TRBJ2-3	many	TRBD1	TGTGCCAGCACCAGGGGGATTAGCACAGATACGCAGTATTTT	CASTRGISTDTQYF
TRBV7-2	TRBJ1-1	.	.	TGTGCCAGCAGAGGACGGCCCCTGGACGGTGAAGCTTTCTTT	CASRGRPLDGEAFF
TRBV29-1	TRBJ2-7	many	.	TGCAGCGTTGCCCAGGGTCGGACTCTAAGCTCCTACGAGCAGTACTTC	CSVAQGRTLSSYEQYF
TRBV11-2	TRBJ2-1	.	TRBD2	TGTGCCAGCAGCTTATGGGCTAGCGGATACAATGAGCAGTTCTTC	CASSLWASGYNEQFF
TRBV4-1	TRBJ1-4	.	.	TGCGCCAGCAGCACGGACAGAGGGGTAAATGAAAAACTGTTTTTT	CASSTDRGVNEKLFF
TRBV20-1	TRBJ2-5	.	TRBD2	TGCAGTGCTCCCGGGACTAGCGGGAGGGAGACCCAGTACTTC	CSAPGTSGRETQYF
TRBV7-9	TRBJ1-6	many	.	TGTGCCAGCAGCTTAGAACAGTATAATTCACCCCTCCACTTT	CASSLEQYNSPLHF
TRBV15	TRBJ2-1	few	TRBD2	TGTGCCACCAGCCGTTCCCATAGCGGGGAATACAATGAGCAGTTCTTC	CATSRSHSGEYNEQFF
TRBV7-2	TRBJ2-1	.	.	TGTGCCAGCAGCTTCCAGACGGCCCCTTACAATGAGCAGTTCTTC	CASSFQTAPYNEQFF
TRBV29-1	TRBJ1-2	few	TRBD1	TGCAGCGTTGAGGCCCAGGGGGGACTATATGGCTACACCTTC	CSVEAQGGLYGYTF
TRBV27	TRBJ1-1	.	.	TGTGCCAGCAGTTTATCAGGAGGTACTGAAGCTTTCTTT	CASSLSGGTEAFF
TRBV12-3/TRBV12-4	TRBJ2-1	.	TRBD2	TGTGCCAGCAGGCTAGCGGGGGACTACAATGAGCAGTTCTTC	CASRLAGDYNEQFF
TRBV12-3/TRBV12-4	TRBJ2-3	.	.	TGTGCCAGTGCCTCCGCCGATCCGCAGTATTTT	CASASADPQYF
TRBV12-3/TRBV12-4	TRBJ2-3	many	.	TGTGCCAGCAGCCCGGGCCAAGCCAAGCGGTTT	CASSPGQAKRF
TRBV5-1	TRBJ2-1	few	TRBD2	TGCGCCAGCATACCGGGACTAGCGGGAGATGGTGAGCAGTTCTTC	CASIPGLAGDGEQFF
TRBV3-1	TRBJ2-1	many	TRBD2	TGTGCCAGCAGCCGAGGACTAGATTCTGAGCAGTTCTTC	CASSRGLDSEQFF
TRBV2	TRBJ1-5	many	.	TGTGCCAGCAGTGAGGCGCCTAATAGCAATCAGCCCCAGCATTTT	CASSEAPNSNQPQHF
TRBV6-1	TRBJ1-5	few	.	TGTGCCAGCAGTGACGGGGACCCGTATCAGCCCCAGCATTTT	CASSDGDPYQPQHF
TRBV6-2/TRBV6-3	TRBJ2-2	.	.	TGTGCCAGCAGTTACTCGAATAGCGGATGGGCCGGGGAGCTGTTTTTT	CASSYSNSGWAGELFF
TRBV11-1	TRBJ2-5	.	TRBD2	TGTGCCAGCAGCCGGGGACTAGAAGAGACCCAGTACTTC	CASSRGLEETQYF
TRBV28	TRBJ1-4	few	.	TGTGCCAGCAGTTCATTGGGTTTTAGTAAGCTGTTTTTT	CASSSLGFSKLFF
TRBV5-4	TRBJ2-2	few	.	TGTGCCAGCAGCTTGGTGTCCACCGGGGAGCTGTTTTTT	CASSLVSTGELFF
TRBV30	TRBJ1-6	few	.	TGTGCCTGGAGTGAACAGACGAATTCACCCCTCCACTTT	CAWSEQTNSPLHF
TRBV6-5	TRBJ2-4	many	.	TGTGCCAGCAGACACGGAACGTTAGCCAAAAACATTCAGTACTTC	CASRHGTLAKNIQYF
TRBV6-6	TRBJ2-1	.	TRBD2	TGTGCCACCGGACTAGCGTGGAATGAGCAGTTCTTC	CATGLAWNEQFF
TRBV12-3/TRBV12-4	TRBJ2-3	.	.	TGTGCCAGCAGAGCGAGTTACACAGATACGCAGTATTTT	CASRASYTDTQYF
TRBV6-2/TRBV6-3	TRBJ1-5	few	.	TGTGCCAGCACCATACAGGGTCGTAGTCAGCCCCAGCATTTT	CASTIQGRSQPQHF
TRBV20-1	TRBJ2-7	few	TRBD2	TGCAGTGCTAGTCCAGCGGGACTTTCCTACGAGCAGTACTTC	CSASPAGLSYEQYF
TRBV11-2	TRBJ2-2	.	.	TGTGCCAGCAGCTTAGCTCGACGGAGGGTCGGGGAGCTGTTTTTT	CASSLARRRVGELFF
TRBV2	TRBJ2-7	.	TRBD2	TGTGCCAGCAGTGATACTAGCGCCAGCTCCTACGAGCAGTACTTC	CASSDTSASSYEQYF
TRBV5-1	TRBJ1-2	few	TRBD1	TGCGCCAGCAGCCCCATGACAGGGTCCGGCTACACCTTC	CASSPMTGSGYTF
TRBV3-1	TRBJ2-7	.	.	TGTGCCAGCAGCCTTGGGGAGCAGTACTTC	CASSLGEQYF
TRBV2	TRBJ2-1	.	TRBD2	TGTGCCAGCAGCGGACTAGCGTTAAATGAGCAGTTCTTC	CASSGLALNEQFF
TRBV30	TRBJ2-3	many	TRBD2	TGTAGTAGCGGGAGGAGGTTTAGCACAGATACGCAGTATTTT	CSSGRRFSTDTQYF
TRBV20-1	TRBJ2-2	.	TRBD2	TGCAGTGCAAGGAATAGCGGGAGGGACACCGGGGAGCTGTTTTTT	CSARNSGRDTGELFF
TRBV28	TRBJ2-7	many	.	TGTGCCAGCAGTCCAACCGAACAGGGAGGGTACGAGCAGTACTTC	CASSPTEQGGYEQYF
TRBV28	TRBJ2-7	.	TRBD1	TGTGCCAGCCACTCATTCCGGGACAGACACGAGCAGTACTTC	CASHSFRDRHEQYF
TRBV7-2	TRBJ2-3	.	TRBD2	TGTGCCAGCAGCTTAGGAGGGCGGGGGACAGATACGCAGTATTTT	CASSLGGRGTDTQYF
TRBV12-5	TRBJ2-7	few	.	TGTGCTAGTGGCTTCGATCACGAGCAGTACTTC	CASGFDHEQYF
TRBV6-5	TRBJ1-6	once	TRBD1	TGTGCCAGCAGTCGAGACAGGGATAATTCACCCCTCCACTTT	CASSRDRDNSPLHF